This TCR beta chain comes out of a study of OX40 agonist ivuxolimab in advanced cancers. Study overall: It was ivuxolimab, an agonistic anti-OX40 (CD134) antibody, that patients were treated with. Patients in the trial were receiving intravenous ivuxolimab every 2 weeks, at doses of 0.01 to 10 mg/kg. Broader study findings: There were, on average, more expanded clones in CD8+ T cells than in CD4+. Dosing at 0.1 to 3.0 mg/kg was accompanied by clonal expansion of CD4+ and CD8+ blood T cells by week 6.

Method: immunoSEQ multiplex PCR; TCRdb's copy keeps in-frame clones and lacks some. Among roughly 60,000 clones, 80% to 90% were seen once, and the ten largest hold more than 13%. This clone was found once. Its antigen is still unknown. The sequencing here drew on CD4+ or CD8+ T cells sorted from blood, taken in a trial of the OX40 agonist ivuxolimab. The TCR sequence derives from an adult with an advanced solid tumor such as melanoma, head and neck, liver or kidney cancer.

The CDR3 spells CASSSRAYNSPLHF. CDR3 DNA sequence: TGTGCCAGCAGCTCCCGGGCCTATAATTCACCCCTCCACTTT. The chain couples TRBV14 to TRBJ1-6; no reliable D call. The CDR3 runs 14 residues. Germline-derived CDR1 and CDR2 are SGHDN and FVKESK. V was pared by 5 bases and J by 2 bases, with 7 bases between.